This T cell receptor (beta chain) was captured in a study of identifying expanded T cells in peripheral blood. Notes on the study in general: Roughly two-week clone count variance significantly increased as total template count grew.

Sequencing used immunoSEQ multiplex PCR; TCRdb keeps in-frame clones, though not all of them. This sample carries about 91,000 clones, approximately 89% of them seen once, and the ten largest clones take under 4.5%. The junction had 12 bases not matched to a gene; V was cut back by 8 bases and J by 7 bases. Germline V lookup: CDR1 MGHDK, CDR2 SYGVNS. This CDR3 is built from 15 residues. Notes on this clone: Antigen specificity is unknown.

This clonotype was sampled from a person aged 18 to 75 in good health. The chain is built from TRBV25-1 and TRBJ2-5; 11 bases are shared with TRBD2. Sequenced material: blood. The CDR3 protein is CASGGTSGFPGTQYF. The CDR3 region has the DNA TGTGCCAGCGGGGGGACTAGCGGCTTCCCAGGGACCCAGTACTTC.